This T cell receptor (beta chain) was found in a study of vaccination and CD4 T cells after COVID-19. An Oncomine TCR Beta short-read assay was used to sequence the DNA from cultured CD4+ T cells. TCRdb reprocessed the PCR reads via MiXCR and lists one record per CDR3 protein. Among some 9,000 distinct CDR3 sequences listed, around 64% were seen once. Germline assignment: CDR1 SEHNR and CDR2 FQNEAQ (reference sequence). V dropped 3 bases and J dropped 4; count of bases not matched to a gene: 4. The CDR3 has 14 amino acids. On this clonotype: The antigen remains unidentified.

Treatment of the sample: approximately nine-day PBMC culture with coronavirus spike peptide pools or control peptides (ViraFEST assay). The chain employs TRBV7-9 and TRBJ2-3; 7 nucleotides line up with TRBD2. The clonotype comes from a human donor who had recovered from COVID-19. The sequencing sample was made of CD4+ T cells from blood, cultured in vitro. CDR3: CASSFGGGADTQYF. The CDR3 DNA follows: TGTGCCAGCAGCTTTGGGGGGGGGGCAGATACGCAGTATTTT.